The next 10 T cell receptor beta chains were all read from a single sample in a study of blood T cell repertoires in COVID-19. Sequenced by immunoSEQ multiplex PCR; TCRdb stores in-frame clones only, minus some. The data contain about 120,000 clones, 70% to 90% of them singletons. Sequencing used peripheral blood. Receptors originate from a man aged 40-55 years with acute or convalescent COVID-19.

The chain employs TRBV9 and TRBJ2-2, with D possibly matching TRBD2 (6 bases). The CDR3 spans 13 residues. CDR1 is SGDLS and CDR2 is YYNGEE in the germline V gene. Trimming left V 4 bases short and J 4 bases short, with 8 bases between. CDR3 amino acids: CASSPEGTGELFF. For the CDR3, the DNA is TGTGCCAGCAGCCCGGAGGGCACCGGGGAGCTGTTTTTT.

V and J are TRBV13 and TRBJ2-5; D is ambiguous. The length of the CDR3 is 14 residues. Germline-derived CDR1 and CDR2 are PRHDT and FYEKMQ (reference sequence). V lost 5 bases and J lost 2, with 12 bases in between. CDR3 in amino acids: CASSPSGLQETQYF. CDR3 bases: TGTGCCAGCAGCCCCTCTGGGCTTCAAGAGACCCAGTACTTC.

This chain's CDR3 is CASSLGDRSFYEQYF. DNA for the CDR3: TGCGCCAGCAGTCTAGGGGACAGGAGTTTTTACGAGCAGTACTTC. J is TRBJ2-7 and V is TRBV10-1; TRBD1 agrees at 8 bases. Germline CDR1 reads WNHNN; CDR2 reads SYGVQD (reference sequence). The CDR3 extends over 15 amino acids. Trimming removed 5 bases from V and 4 bases from J; junction bases left unmatched: 10.

This clone was counted a few times. The rearrangement links TRBV19 to TRBJ1-4; 7 bases match TRBD1. CDR1 LNHDA and CDR2 SQIVND come from the germline V gene (reference sequence). This CDR3 contains 14 residues. With 3 bases clipped from V and 7 bases from J, the junction kept 5 bases outside the gene matches. CDR3 region: CASSIGQETEKLFF. The CDR3 DNA reads TGTGCCAGTAGTATTGGACAGGAGACTGAAAAACTGTTTTTT.

The genes are TRBV6-6 and TRBJ1-2; TRBD1 matches 9 bases. J was trimmed by 4 bases and V by 7 bases; bases with no gene match: 4. Germline V lookup: CDR1 MNHNY, CDR2 SVGAGI (reference sequence). This CDR3 spans 13 amino acids. The CDR3 coding sequence is TGTGCCAGCACAGGACAGGGGTTCTATGGCTACACCTTC. This gives the protein CASTGQGFYGYTF.

V gene TRBV27 combines with J gene TRBJ1-4, with D possibly TRBD1 on 6 matching bases. The CDR3 runs 16 residues. Germline lookup yields CDR1 MNHEY and CDR2 SMNVEV (reference sequence). The ends were cut back, 5 bases at V and 8 bases at J, with 21 bases in the middle. CDR3 region: CASSLRYRATLEKLFF. CDR3 DNA sequence: TGTGCCAGCAGTCTCCGCTACAGGGCCACTCTCGAAAAACTGTTTTTT.

The sample holds one count of this clone. This chain uses TRBV7-2 with TRBJ2-5, with 10 bases matching TRBD2. The germline V gene has CDR1 SGHTA and CDR2 FQGNSA. With 3 bases clipped from V and 2 bases from J, the junction kept 0 bases outside the gene matches. The CDR3 contains 14 residues. The chain's CDR3 is CASSFSGGQETQYF. CDR3 DNA: TGTGCCAGCAGCTTTAGCGGGGGGCAAGAGACCCAGTACTTC.

In its sample, this clone was seen once. The chain couples TRBV4-1 to TRBJ2-2; D is unclear. The length of the CDR3 is 17 residues. Trimming stripped 0 bases from V and 2 bases from J, with 13 bases between. CDR1 and CDR2 from the germline V gene are MGHRA and YSYEKL. The CDR3: CASSQEILQINTGELFF. CDR3 nucleotides: TGCGCCAGCAGCCAAGAAATATTACAGATTAACACCGGGGAGCTGTTTTTT.

This clone was counted many times. J is TRBJ1-5 and V is TRBV2, with TRBD1 matching 7 bases. This CDR3 spans 14 amino acids. V trimming: 4 bases; J trimming: 4 bases; junction bases outside the gene matches: 4. Germline-derived CDR1 and CDR2 are SNHLY and FYNNEI. The CDR3 spells CASSVGTENQPQHF. Written as DNA, the CDR3 is TGTGCCAGCAGTGTCGGGACAGAGAATCAGCCCCAGCATTTT.

CDR3 nucleotides: TGTGCCAGCAGCGTCTTAGGGACAGGGGGCAGGTACGAGCAGTACTTC. This gives the protein CASSVLGTGGRYEQYF. The rearrangement joins TRBV5-4 to TRBJ2-7; 12 nucleotides match TRBD1. The CDR3 totals 16 residues. The trim removed 4 bases at V and 4 bases at J, leaving 9 bases unmatched. Germline loops: CDR1 SGHNT, CDR2 YYREEE (reference sequence). The variable domain in full, completed from reference TRBV5-4 and TRBJ2-7, reads ETGVTQSPTHLIKTRGQQVTLRCSSQSGHNTVSWYQQALGQGPQFIFQYYREEENGRGNFPPRFSGLQFPNYSSELNVNALELDDSALYLCASSVLGTGGRYEQYFGPGTRLTVT.